What follows is one TCR beta chain and its context. The antigen is undetermined. Method: immunoSEQ multiplex PCR; TCRdb's copy keeps in-frame clones and lacks some. The sample lists 35,000 to 40,000 clones; roughly 84% were seen once. Germline V gene lookup returns CDR1 MGHDK and CDR2 SYGVNS. V was cut by 3 bases and J by 10 bases, with 19 bases left in between. The CDR3 extends over 16 amino acids. The sample belongs to a study of T cells in narcolepsy. Study summary: Enrolled donors included narcolepsy type 1 or type 2 patients and healthy controls. Findings and caveats of the study: Reportedly, autoreactive clonotypes were serially detected in patients' blood but not controls'. In some patient and control memory CD4+ samples, autoreactive clones were absent.

The receptor was isolated from a human donor with narcolepsy. V gene TRBV25-1 combines with J gene TRBJ1-6, with D unresolved. Sequencing was performed on CD45RA- memory CD4+ T cells from PBMCs. The CDR3 region is CASSDQRAGSESPLHF. The CDR3 DNA is TGTGCCAGCAGTGACCAAAGGGCAGGAAGTGAATCACCCCTCCACTTT. The full variable domain, completed using reference TRBV25-1 and TRBJ1-6, is EADIYQTPRYLVIGTGKKITLECSQTMGHDKMYWYQQDPGMELHLIHYSYGVNSTEKGDLSSESTVSRIRTEHFPLTLESARPSHTSQYLCASSDQRAGSESPLHFGNGTRLTVT.